This T cell receptor beta chain was recorded in a study of technical replicates of blood from a few donors (dated by TCRdb to the late 2010s). Based on the germline V gene (reference sequence), the CDR1 and CDR2 sequences are LNHDA and SQIVND. The CDR3 spans 18 residues, from the cysteine through the phenylalanine. Only the CDR3 portion is preserved as DNA: 54 bases, with reading frame beginning at the first base. Cut back by 3 bases and 2 bases, the V and J ends lie 21 bases apart. Libraries were constructed by the immunoSEQ multiplex PCR assay. Imported from immuneACCESS, the table was reduced by TCRdb to in-frame sequences with V and J called. These copies leave out some clones; in studies compared against another copy, an unresolved V gene accounts for under half, and the cause of the remainder is not known. In this sample the table shows 65,000 to 90,000 clones, approximately 94% of which occur a single time. The ten largest account for under 0.5% of the sample.

On this clone: It lacks a known antigen. No much larger clone exists at a distance of one base, and base qualities are not known.

The TCR was taken from a human donor in good health. Sequencing was performed on T cells isolated from PBMCs. The V gene is TRBV19 and the J gene is TRBJ2-3, with TRBD1 as a weak D call on 6 bases. The encoded CDR3 is CASSIEMAPQGATDTQYF. The sequenced DNA is TGTGCCAGTAGTATTGAGATGGCTCCACAGGGAGCCACAGATACGCAGTATTTT.